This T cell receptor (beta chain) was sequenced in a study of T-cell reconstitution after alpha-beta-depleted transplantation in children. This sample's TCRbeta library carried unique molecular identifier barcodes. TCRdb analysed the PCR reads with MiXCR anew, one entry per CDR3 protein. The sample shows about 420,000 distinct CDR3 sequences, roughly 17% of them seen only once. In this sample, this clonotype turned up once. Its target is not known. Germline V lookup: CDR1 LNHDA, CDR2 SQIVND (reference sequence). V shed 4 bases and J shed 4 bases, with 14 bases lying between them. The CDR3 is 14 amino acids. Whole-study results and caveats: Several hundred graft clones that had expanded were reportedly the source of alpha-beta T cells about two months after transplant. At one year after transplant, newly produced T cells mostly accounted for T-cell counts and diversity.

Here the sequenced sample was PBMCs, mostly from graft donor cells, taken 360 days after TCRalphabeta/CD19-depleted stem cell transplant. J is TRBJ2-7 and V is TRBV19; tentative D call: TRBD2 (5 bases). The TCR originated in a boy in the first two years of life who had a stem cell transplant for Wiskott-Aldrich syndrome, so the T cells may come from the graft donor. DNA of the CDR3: TGTGCCAGTAGTAGGAGGCGAACGACGTACGAGCAGTACTTC. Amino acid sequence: CASSRRRTTYEQYF.